A selection of T cell receptor beta chains follows, all from one sample in a study of cytomegalovirus exposure and HLA in healthy donors. Libraries were prepared by immunoSEQ multiplex PCR; TCRdb keeps only in-frame clonotypes and omits some of them. The data hold roughly 98,000 clones, with roughly 76% observed a single time. What was sequenced was PBMCs. The receptors were sampled from a man aged 45-60 years in good health and CMV-seronegative. CDR3s include the opening cysteine and the closing phenylalanine or tryptophan. The D gene is left open where the match is weak. Only some rows state a clone size, as once, few, many or a class for expanded clones.

TRBJ2-3 | TRBV7-3 | TRBD1 | . | CASSSLGGRDTQYF | TGTGCCAGCAGCTCCCTAGGGGGCAGGGATACGCAGTATTTT
TRBJ2-7 | TRBV27 | TRBD2 | . | CASSFAGTSGYEQYF | TGTGCCAGCAGTTTTGCCGGGACTAGCGGCTACGAGCAGTACTTC
TRBJ2-3 | TRBV27 | . | . | CASSLGRVRAQYF | TGTGCCAGCAGTTTAGGCAGGGTCCGGGCGCAGTATTTT
TRBJ1-2 | TRBV19 | TRBD1 | . | CASSITRQGALNYGYTF | TGTGCCAGTAGTATCACCCGACAGGGGGCCTTAAACTATGGCTACACCTTC
TRBJ2-3 | TRBV28 | TRBD2 | once | CASSPYLAGDSTDTQYF | TGTGCCAGCAGTCCCTACCTAGCGGGGGATAGCACAGATACGCAGTATTTT
TRBJ1-4 | TRBV21-1 | . | few | CASSKVSARTGHTNEKLFF | TGTGCCAGCAGCAAAGTGAGCGCACGGACAGGGCACACTAATGAAAAACTGTTTTTT
TRBJ1-5 | TRBV27 | TRBD1 | . | CASSLTGLGRQPQHF | TGTGCCAGCAGTTTGACAGGGTTGGGGAGACAGCCCCAGCATTTT
TRBJ2-5 | TRBV10-2 | . | few | CASSIQGAETQYF | TGCGCCAGCAGTATTCAAGGGGCAGAGACCCAGTACTTC
TRBJ2-7 | TRBV27 | TRBD1 | once | CASSSGQGFSGEQYF | TGTGCCAGCAGTTCCGGACAGGGGTTCTCCGGCGAGCAGTACTTC
TRBJ1-2 | TRBV5-6 | TRBD1 | . | CASSQRIRDRVGYTF | TGTGCCAGCAGCCAGAGAATACGGGACAGGGTTGGCTACACCTTC
TRBJ2-5 | TRBV23-1 | . | . | CASSQFSLGGAGNQETQYF | TGCGCCAGCAGTCAATTTTCCTTAGGGGGGGCTGGTAACCAAGAGACCCAGTACTTC
TRBJ2-7 | TRBV2 | . | . | CASRTDRAGSYEQYF | TGTGCCAGCAGAACCGACCGGGCGGGGTCCTACGAGCAGTACTTC
TRBJ2-5 | TRBV23-1 | TRBD1 | . | CASSLRDRAEETQYF | TGCGCCAGCAGTCTCAGGGACAGGGCTGAAGAGACCCAGTACTTC
TRBJ2-7 | TRBV6-5 | TRBD1 | . | CASSFTTGTGTYEQYF | TGTGCCAGCAGTTTCACGACCGGGACAGGAACCTACGAGCAGTACTTC
TRBJ2-1 | TRBV7-9 | TRBD1 | . | CASSSQGAGNEQFF | TGTGCCAGCAGCTCCCAGGGGGCGGGGAATGAGCAGTTCTTC
TRBJ1-1 | TRBV15 | . | . | CATSRGAPVNTEAFF | TGTGCCACCAGCCGTGGGGCTCCCGTGAACACTGAAGCTTTCTTT
TRBJ1-6 | TRBV28 | TRBD1 | . | CASSAGTGVAISSPLHF | TGTGCCAGCAGTGCCGGGACAGGGGTTGCAATCAGTTCACCCCTCCACTTT
TRBJ2-2 | TRBV7-9 | . | . | CASSLARFDSNNTGELFF | TGTGCCAGCAGCTTAGCGAGGTTCGACAGTAATAACACCGGGGAGCTGTTTTTT
TRBJ2-7 | TRBV7-9 | TRBD2 | . | CSSSSARGMRGTYEQYF | TGTTCCAGCAGCTCCGCGCGGGGGATGCGGGGGACCTACGAGCAGTACTTC
TRBJ1-5 | TRBV28 | TRBD1 | . | CASSSGTGHQPQHF | TGTGCCAGCAGCTCTGGGACAGGACATCAGCCCCAGCATTTT
TRBJ2-3 | TRBV5-1 | . | few | CASSLLSSPDTQYF | TGCGCCAGCAGCTTGCTTTCTAGTCCAGATACGCAGTATTTT
TRBJ2-2 | TRBV19 | TRBD2 | . | CASSIRGLADLNTGELFF | TGTGCCAGTAGTATCAGGGGACTAGCGGACCTGAACACCGGGGAGCTGTTTTTT
TRBJ1-2 | TRBV7-2 | . | . | CASSRSLYGYTF | TGTGCCAGCAGCCGTAGCCTGTATGGCTACACCTTC
TRBJ2-4 | TRBV9 | . | . | CASSVEDMAGNLAKNIQYF | TGTGCCAGCAGCGTAGAGGACATGGCCGGTAACTTAGCCAAAAACATTCAGTACTTC
TRBJ2-1 | TRBV19 | TRBD2 | . | CASSILAGGGEQFF | TGTGCCAGTAGTATTCTAGCGGGAGGGGGTGAGCAGTTCTTC
TRBJ2-3 | TRBV29-1 | . | few | CSVGQADTQYF | TGCAGCGTTGGGCAGGCAGATACGCAGTATTTT
TRBJ1-1 | TRBV5-1 | . | . | CASSFGGTEAFF | TGCGCCAGCAGCTTCGGAGGGACTGAAGCTTTCTTT
TRBJ1-1 | TRBV7-2 | . | . | CASSMGHQSTEAFF | TGTGCCAGCAGCATGGGACACCAGAGCACTGAAGCTTTCTTT
TRBJ2-5 | TRBV5-6 | . | . | CASSYPRGLGQETQYF | TGTGCCAGCAGTTATCCTAGGGGACTGGGACAAGAGACCCAGTACTTC
TRBJ2-7 | TRBV7-9 | TRBD1 | . | CSSSLFMGQGFYEQYF | TGTTCCAGCAGCTTATTCATGGGACAGGGCTTCTACGAGCAGTACTTC